This T cell receptor beta chain was sequenced for a study of metastatic and nonmetastatic thyroid tumors. The overall study: Samples came from malignant and benign thyroid patients, and repertoires were compared across blood and tumor or nodule tissue.

As originally analysed: Differences in CDR3 between clinicopathological groups were drawn on to build a classifier intended to discriminate distant-metastatic papillary thyroid cancer patients. TCRdb re-analyzed the PCR reads through MiXCR. The V and J calls reflect TCRdb's pipeline rather than the authors' work. Among about 40,000 clones listed, about 16% were seen once. Each patient came to thyroid surgery without any prior treatment (of any kind). V shed 4 bases and J 2 bases; nucleotides not matched to a gene: 8. This CDR3 is 16 amino acids long. Germline V gene sequence: CDR1 SGDLS, CDR2 YYNGEE. Comments on this clone: Its antigen is undetermined. A much more abundant neighbour one base away suggests this may be a read error.

Study results and limitations: Across blood and tumor, TCR beta diversity in malignant thyroid tumors was reportedly significantly higher than in benign nodules.

The rearrangement links TRBV9 to TRBJ2-3, with 9 positions matching TRBD1. Sample: blood. The TCR was taken from a female donor with papillary thyroid cancer or a benign thyroid nodule (not recorded which). Some clones in this sample may be carry-over from other donors' samples. The CDR3 sequence: CASSTFRDRVTDTQYF. CDR3 sequence (DNA): TGTGCCAGCAGCACTTTCCGGGACAGGGTCACAGATACGCAGTATTTT. The whole variable domain, filled in from reference TRBV9 and TRBJ2-3, reads DSGVTQTPKHLITATGQRVTLRCSPRSGDLSVYWYQQSLDQGLQFLIQYYNGEERAKGNILERFSAQQFPDLHSELNLSSLELGDSALYFCASSTFRDRVTDTQYFGPGTRLTVL.